The 10 T cell receptor beta chains below come from one sample, sequenced in a study of blood T cell repertoires in COVID-19. Sequenced by immunoSEQ multiplex PCR; TCRdb stores in-frame clones only, minus some. The table has approximately 300,000 clones, around nine tenths seen once; the top ten hold roughly 6.8%. The specimen sequenced was peripheral blood. Receptors were obtained from a young woman with COVID-19, enrolled during active disease.

The rearrangement uses TRBV6-5 and TRBJ1-1; no firm D call. From germline, CDR1 is MNHEY and CDR2 SVGAGI. The V end was cut by 0 bases, the J end by 0 bases, with 8 bases between. The CDR3 runs 15 residues. CDR3 sequence (DNA): TGTGCCAGCAGTTACTCGAGGGCGTTGAACACTGAAGCTTTCTTT. Its translation is CASSYSRALNTEAFF.

The chain has TRBV11-3 and TRBJ2-1; TRBD2 agrees at 10 bases. This CDR3 region has 16 residues. J gave up 6 bases and V 4 bases, and 9 bases lay outside the gene matches. Germline CDR1 SGHNT, CDR2 YENEEA. CDR3 in amino acids: CASSSKAGGPSNEQFF. DNA of the CDR3: TGTGCCAGCAGCTCCAAAGCGGGAGGGCCGAGCAATGAGCAGTTCTTC.

This clone was recorded a few times. The chain employs TRBV27 and TRBJ1-6; D perhaps matches TRBD1 (5 bases). Trimming cost V 7 bases and J 14 bases, with 21 bases left between them. Germline V gene lookup returns CDR1 MNHEY and CDR2 SMNVEV (reference sequence). CDR3 length equals 14 residues. The CDR3 nucleotides read TGTGCCAGCACCCCGGGGACCCTGGGGGGGACCCTCCACTTT. As protein: CASTPGTLGGTLHF.

This chain uses TRBV27 with TRBJ1-5, with D perhaps matching TRBD1 (5 bases). The V and J ends lost 2 bases and 2 bases respectively, with 10 bases between them. The CDR3 has 15 residues. Germline V CDR1 and CDR2: MNHEY, SMNVEV (reference sequence). The CDR3 loop reads CASSLVQGGNQPQHF. The CDR3 bases are TGTGCCAGCAGTTTAGTGCAGGGTGGCAATCAGCCCCAGCATTTT.

This sequence joins TRBV9 and TRBJ1-3, with TRBD1 matching 8 bases. V was pared by 0 bases and J by 4 bases, with 9 bases of the junction left unmatched. The CDR3 has 17 amino acids. Per the germline V gene, CDR1 is SGDLS and CDR2 is YYNGEE. CDR3: CASSVEVGRGPGNTIYF. The DNA for the CDR3 is TGTGCCAGCAGCGTAGAGGTCGGCAGGGGGCCCGGAAACACCATATATTTT.

This rearrangement joins TRBV5-1 to TRBJ2-7; 8 bases are a match to TRBD1. J gave up 7 bases and V 0 bases, and 9 bases lay outside the gene matches. This CDR3 contains 15 residues. Germline V gene data show CDR1 as SGHRS and CDR2 as YFSETQ. CDR3 nucleotides: TGCGCCAGCAGCTTGGTGGCAGGGGGCATGTGGGAGCAGTACTTC. It encodes CASSLVAGGMWEQYF.

This clone was recorded a few times. The V gene is TRBV7-9, the J gene TRBJ1-4; D is undetermined. The CDR3 has 12 residues. V was clipped by 5 bases and J by 6 bases, with 7 bases between them. Per germline, CDR1 SEHNR and CDR2 FQNEAQ (reference sequence). The CDR3 sequence: CASSLLDEKLFF. As DNA, the CDR3 is TGTGCCAGCAGCCTCCTCGATGAAAAACTGTTTTTT.

The chain has TRBV2 and TRBJ2-3; D gene ambiguous. From germline, CDR1 is SNHLY and CDR2 FYNNEI. Trimming pared 2 bases from V and 9 bases from J, leaving 9 bases between. The length of the CDR3 is 12 residues. The CDR3 coding sequence is TGTGCCAGCAGTGAAACCCCGAGGACGCAGTATTTT. Encoded protein: CASSETPRTQYF.

The chain employs TRBV2 and TRBJ2-4; TRBD1 is a possible D gene (5 bases). The germline V gene has CDR1 SNHLY and CDR2 FYNNEI. Trimming took 7 bases from V and 0 from J, leaving 10 bases between them. The CDR3 runs to 14 residues. The chain's CDR3 is CASTETVAKNIQYF. The CDR3 DNA reads as TGTGCCAGCACCGAGACAGTAGCCAAAAACATTCAGTACTTC.

This rearrangement joins TRBV25-1 to TRBJ1-5, with TRBD1 as a possible D gene (5 bases). V lost 3 bases to trimming and J lost 4 bases, with 10 bases between them. The V gene's germline CDR1 is MGHDK and CDR2 SYGVNS. CDR3 length: 14 residues. CDR3 sequence reads: CASSEPPGNQPQHF. The CDR3 coding sequence is TGTGCCAGCAGTGAGCCCCCAGGGAATCAGCCCCAGCATTTT.